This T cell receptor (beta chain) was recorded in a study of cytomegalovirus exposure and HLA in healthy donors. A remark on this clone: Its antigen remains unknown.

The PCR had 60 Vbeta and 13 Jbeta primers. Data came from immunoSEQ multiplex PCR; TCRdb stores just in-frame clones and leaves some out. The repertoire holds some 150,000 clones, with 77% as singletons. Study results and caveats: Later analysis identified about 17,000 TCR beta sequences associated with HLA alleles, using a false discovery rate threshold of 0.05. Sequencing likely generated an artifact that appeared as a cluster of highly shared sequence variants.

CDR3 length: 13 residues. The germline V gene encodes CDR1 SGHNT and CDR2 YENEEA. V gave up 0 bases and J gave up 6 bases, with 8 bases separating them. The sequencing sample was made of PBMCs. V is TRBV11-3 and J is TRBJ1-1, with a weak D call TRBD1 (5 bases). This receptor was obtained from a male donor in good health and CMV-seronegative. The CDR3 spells CASSLEGGSEAFF. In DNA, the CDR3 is TGTGCCAGCAGCTTAGAGGGGGGGTCTGAAGCTTTCTTT.